The 11 T cell receptor beta chains below were found in one sample sequenced in a study of cytomegalovirus exposure and HLA in healthy donors. It was with 60 Vbeta and 13 Jbeta primers that the PCR ran. The data were produced by immunoSEQ multiplex PCR, yet TCRdb's version contains in-frame clones alone and is incomplete. The sample records some 190,000 clones, approximately 81% being singletons. Sequenced: PBMCs. These receptors all stem from a male donor in good health and CMV-seronegative.

The CDR3 DNA reads as TGTGCCAGTAGTATCAGACAGGGTAACTATGGCTACACCTTC. It specifies CASSIRQGNYGYTF. The chain couples TRBV19 to TRBJ1-2; 7 nucleotides agree with TRBD1. The CDR3 length is 14 residues. V was pared by 3 bases and J by 1 base, with 2 bases of the junction left unmatched. Per germline, CDR1 LNHDA and CDR2 SQIVND (reference sequence).

CDR3 sequence (DNA): TGTGCCAGCGGTAGCGGGGACGGCGGGTACAATGAGCAGTTCTTC. Its translation: CASGSGDGGYNEQFF. This chain links TRBV27 with TRBJ2-1, with TRBD2 identical over 8 bases. The CDR3 totals 15 residues. Germline V gene data show CDR1 as MNHEY and CDR2 as SMNVEV (reference sequence). V shed 8 bases, J shed 4 bases, and the junction held 10 bases outside the gene matches.

The V call is TRBV7-8, the J call TRBJ2-4; weak D call: TRBD1 (6 bases). CDR3 size: 15 residues. Germline CDR1 reads SGHVS; CDR2 reads FQNEAQ. With 1 base removed from V and 3 bases from J, the gap between germline ends came to 10 bases. The CDR3 nucleotides are TGTGCCAGCAGCTTAGAGAAGGACAGCAAAAACATTCAGTACTTC. This codes for CASSLEKDSKNIQYF.

The chain joins TRBV19 to TRBJ1-5; TRBD1 might be the D (6 bases). The V gene lost 4 bases and the J gene lost 4 bases, with 14 bases spanning the gap. CDR1 is LNHDA and CDR2 is SQIVND in the germline V gene (reference sequence). This CDR3 has 15 amino acids. The CDR3 sequence: CASSRSRDTNQPQHF. DNA for the CDR3: TGTGCCAGTAGTAGAAGCCGGGACACTAATCAGCCCCAGCATTTT.

V gene TRBV28 combines with J gene TRBJ1-3; D gene uncertain. This CDR3 has 15 amino acids. Germline V CDR1 and CDR2: MDHEN, SYDVKM. The V end lost 2 bases, the J end lost 0 bases, and 8 bases lay between the germline ends. The CDR3 bases are TGTGCCAGCAGTTTAGAGGGATCCTCTGGAAACACCATATATTTT. Translation gives CASSLEGSSGNTIYF.

V is TRBV6-1 and J is TRBJ1-2; D gene unclear. Trimming pared 8 bases from V and 4 bases from J, leaving 14 bases between. The CDR3 consists of 13 residues. CDR1 and CDR2 (germline): MNHNS, SASEGT. CDR3 DNA sequence: TGTGCCAGCGGGAATACAGCGGGCTATGGCTACACCTTC. Encoded protein: CASGNTAGYGYTF.

About this clone itself: This sample includes further DNA sequences coding for the same CDR3. The chain couples TRBV29-1 to TRBJ2-1, with TRBD2 matching 7 bases. The V and J ends lost 3 bases and 9 bases, in that order; junction bases with no gene match: 5. In germline, CDR1 is SQVTM, CDR2 ANQGSEA. The CDR3 has 12 amino acids. CDR3 residues: CSVEASGVEQFF. The CDR3 region has the DNA TGCAGCGTTGAGGCTAGCGGCGTTGAGCAGTTCTTC.

The chain links TRBV29-1 to TRBJ2-3; 7 positions match TRBD2. In germline, CDR1 is SQVTM, CDR2 ANQGSEA. J lost 2 bases, V lost 1 base, and 6 bases had no gene match. The CDR3 extends over 15 amino acids. Here the CDR3 reads CSVEGASGLTDTQYF. The DNA for the CDR3 is TGCAGCGTTGAAGGGGCTAGCGGACTCACAGATACGCAGTATTTT.

This chain uses TRBV7-9 with TRBJ2-7; 10 bases match TRBD1. Germline CDR1 and CDR2: SEHNR and FQNEAQ (reference sequence). The V segment lost 5 bases and the J segment 3 bases; nucleotides outside the gene matches: 4. This CDR3 region has 14 residues. The CDR3 DNA sequence: TGTGCCAGCAGCACCGGACAGGGGGTCTACGAGCAGTACTTC. Protein: CASSTGQGVYEQYF.

The sample holds one count of this clone. The V gene is TRBV6-5, the J gene TRBJ2-7, with 8 bases aligning to TRBD2. CDR3 length equals 14 residues. Germline V gives CDR1 MNHEY, CDR2 SVGAGI. With V trimmed by 8 bases and J by 4 bases, 10 bases remained unmatched. The CDR3 DNA sequence: TGTGCCAGCCGCCGTAGCGGGGATTTGTACGAGCAGTACTTC. It yields the protein CASRRSGDLYEQYF.

J is TRBJ2-7 and V is TRBV30; 9 bases are a match to TRBD1. In germline, CDR1 is GTSNPN, CDR2 SVGIG (reference sequence). This CDR3 contains 15 residues. V lost 5 bases and J lost 6; bases outside the gene matches: 14. The DNA for the CDR3 is TGTGCCTGGGCCACAGGGGGCGGTCTGTCTCCCGAGCAGTACTTC. It is translated as CAWATGGGLSPEQYF.